The source of this TCR beta chain is a study of T cells in Graves' hyperthyroidism and ophthalmopathy. Study-wide context: At initial diagnosis, before any treatment had begun, peripheral blood was obtained. Whole-study results and caveats: A model using 13 V-J features told ophthalmopathy apart from stable hyperthyroidism.

No progression to ophthalmopathy during 18 months of follow-up defined stable disease. Patients were excluded because of uncontrolled infection, other autoimmune disease, pregnancy or lactation. V was clipped by 6 bases and J by 5 bases, with 22 bases between them. The CDR3 is made up of 16 amino acids. This clonotype appeared a single time. The antigen is unknown. TCR beta CDR3 sequences were amplified from RNA transcripts. TCR CDR3 regions were first amplified by RT-PCR with HTBI primers. TCRdb re-analysed the multiplex PCR reads in MiXCR, keeping a single row per CDR3 protein. The table includes about 200,000 distinct CDR3 sequences, around a sixth detected once.

Sequencing was done on a sample of blood. This clonotype originated in a woman in her fifties or sixties with Graves' hyperthyroidism. V usage is TRBV12-3 or TRBV12-4 and J usage is TRBJ2-5, with a tentative D call TRBD1 (5 bases). CDR3 protein: CASSSPAGIRRETQYF. Here the CDR3 DNA reads TGTGCCAGCAGCTCCCCGGCAGGGATAAGGCGGGAGACCCAGTACTTC.